This record concerns one T cell receptor (beta chain) sequence. In its sample, this clone comes out as medium-sized (0.01 to 0.1%). Its antigen is still unknown. It has no much larger one-base neighbor in the sample; base qualities were not kept. Patients with a history of autoimmune disease or receiving systemic immunosuppression were excluded from the trial. In every dose cohort, peripheral blood was drawn for TCR sequencing at baseline, cycle 4 day 1, and cycle 7 day 1. The samples were taken from a phase I, first-in-human, multicenter, open-label dose-escalation trial of ivuxolimab. Adults with locally advanced or metastatic head and neck squamous cell, hepatocellular, melanoma or renal cell carcinoma were enrolled in the trial. Before TCR sequencing, CD4+ T cells and CD8+ T cells were sorted from peripheral blood as separate populations. This entry comes from a study of OX40 agonist ivuxolimab in advanced cancers. Background for the entire study: Ivuxolimab was a fully human IgG2 agonistic monoclonal antibody targeting the costimulatory receptor OX40 (CD134). Intravenous ivuxolimab was administered to patients every 2 weeks at six dose levels: 0.01, 0.1, 0.3, 1.5, 3 and 10 mg/kg. Of the approximately 50 dose-escalation patients, hepatocellular carcinoma was present in some 19, melanoma in around 15, renal cell carcinoma in 9 and head and neck cancer in 9. The dose-escalation cohort was 82.7% male with a mean age of 60 years, ranging from about 23 to 85. Patients were allowed to have had prior anti-PD-1, anti-PD-L1 or anti-CTLA-4 therapy, and approximately 40% of the dose-escalation patients had been treated with checkpoint inhibitors. Partial responses occurred in three dose-escalation patients: two with cutaneous melanoma and one with hepatocellular carcinoma. The point of sequencing TCRbeta in the periphery was to test whether ivuxolimab changed TCR sequence diversity and drove clonal T-cell expansion. The paper reports the monotherapy dose-escalation portion (N of about 47 patients) of the phase I ivuxolimab trial. Here is what the overall study found, with its caveats: After ivuxolimab, CD8+ T cells had more expanded clones than CD4+ T cells on average. Partial responders in the 0.1-3.0 mg/kg groups had among the lowest normalized peripheral clonal expansion, especially among CD8+ T cells. At doses of 0.1 to 3.0 mg/kg, clonal expansion of both CD4+ and CD8+ blood T cells was observed from baseline to week 6. Low levels of normalized T-cell clonal expansion were also seen in some nonresponding patients. Antigen specificity was not determined for the clonally expanded peripheral T cells.

Looking up the germline V gene yields CDR1 MDHEN and CDR2 SYDVKM. V gives up 2 bases and J gives up 9 bases, and the segment between their germline ends measures 5 bases. Inclusive of the bounding cysteine and phenylalanine, the CDR3 is 11 residues long. CDR3 DNA is the only sequence kept; it has 33 bases, read in frame from the first base. Genomic DNA was isolated from the sorted cells so that the TCRbeta CDR3 region could be sequenced. The immunoSEQ Assay was used for sequencing of TCRbeta CDR3 regions. Held by TCRdb, this immuneACCESS table contains in-frame sequences only and omits some clones. Under half of the omission traces to an unresolved V gene where checked; the cause of the rest is unknown. The sample table records about 49,000 clones; 85% of these occur just once. The ten top clones hold around 21% of the sample.

This sequence originates from an adult with an advanced solid tumor such as melanoma, head and neck, liver or kidney cancer. The source material was CD4+ or CD8+ T cells sorted from blood, sampled in a trial of the OX40 agonist ivuxolimab. The chain employs TRBV28 and TRBJ1-5; the D gene assignment is ambiguous. In nucleotides, the sequence is TGTGCCAGCAGTTTAGAGGGGCCCCAGCATTTT. Translated, this is CASSLEGPQHF.